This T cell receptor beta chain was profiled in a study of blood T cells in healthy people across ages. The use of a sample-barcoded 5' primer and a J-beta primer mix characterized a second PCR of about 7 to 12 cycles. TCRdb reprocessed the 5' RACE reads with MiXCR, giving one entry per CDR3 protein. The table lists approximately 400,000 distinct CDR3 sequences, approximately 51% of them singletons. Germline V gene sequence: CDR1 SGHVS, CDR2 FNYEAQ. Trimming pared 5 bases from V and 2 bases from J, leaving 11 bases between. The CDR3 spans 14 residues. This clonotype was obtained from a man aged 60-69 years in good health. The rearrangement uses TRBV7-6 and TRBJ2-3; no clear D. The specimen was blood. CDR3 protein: CASSPELPTDTQYF. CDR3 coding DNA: TGTGCCAGCAGCCCGGAACTACCCACAGATACGCAGTATTTT.